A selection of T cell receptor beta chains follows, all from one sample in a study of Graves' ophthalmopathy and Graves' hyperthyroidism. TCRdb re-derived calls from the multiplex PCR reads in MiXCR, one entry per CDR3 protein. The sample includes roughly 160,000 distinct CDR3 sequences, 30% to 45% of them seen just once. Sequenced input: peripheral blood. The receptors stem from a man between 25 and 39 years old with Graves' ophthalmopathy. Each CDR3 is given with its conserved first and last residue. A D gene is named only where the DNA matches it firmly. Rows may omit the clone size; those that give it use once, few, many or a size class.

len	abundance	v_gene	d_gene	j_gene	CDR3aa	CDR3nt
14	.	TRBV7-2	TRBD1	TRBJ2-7	CASLKDRASTEQYF	TGTGCCAGCCTTAAGGACAGGGCGAGCACCGAGCAGTACTTC
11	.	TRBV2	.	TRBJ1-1	CARTGDTEAFF	TGTGCCAGAACGGGGGACACTGAAGCTTTCTTT
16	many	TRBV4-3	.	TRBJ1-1	CASSQEGATVQGGAFF	TGCGCCAGCAGCCAAGAAGGGGCCACAGTGCAGGGTGGAGCTTTCTTT
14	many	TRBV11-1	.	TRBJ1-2	CASSLARTARDYTF	TGTGCCAGCAGCTTAGCGCGGACCGCGAGAGACTACACCTTC
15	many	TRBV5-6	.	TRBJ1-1	CASSLVTGGRSGAFF	TGTGCCAGCAGCTTGGTTACGGGGGGCAGGAGTGGAGCTTTCTTT
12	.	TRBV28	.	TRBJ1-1	CASSLTHTEAFF	TGTGCCAGCAGCCTGACCCACACTGAAGCTTTCTTT
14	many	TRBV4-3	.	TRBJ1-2	CASSQDRVGYGYTF	TGCGCCAGCAGCCAAGATCGTGTCGGCTATGGCTACACCTTC
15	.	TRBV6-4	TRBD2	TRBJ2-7	CASSASSGAAYEQYF	TGTGCCAGCAGTGCGTCTAGCGGGGCCGCCTACGAGCAGTACTTC
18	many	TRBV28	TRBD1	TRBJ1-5	CASSPSGTGQRSNQPQHF	TGTGCCAGCAGTCCAAGCGGGACAGGGCAGAGGAGCAATCAGCCCCAGCATTTT
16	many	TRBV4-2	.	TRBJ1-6	CASSQEETVLNSPLHF	TGTGCCAGCAGCCAAGAGGAGACGGTTCTGAATTCACCCCTCCACTTT
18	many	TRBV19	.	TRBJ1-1	CASSNRGPRGREDTEAFF	TGTGCCAGTAGTAACCGGGGGCCCCGGGGAAGGGAGGACACTGAAGCTTTCTTT
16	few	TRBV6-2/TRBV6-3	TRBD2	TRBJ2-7	CASSYSVGTKYYEQYF	TGTGCCAGCAGTTACTCAGTTGGGACTAAATACTACGAGCAGTACTTC
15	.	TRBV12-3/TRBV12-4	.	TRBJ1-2	CASSRNRGADYGYTF	TGTGCCAGCAGCCGCAATAGGGGCGCGGACTATGGCTACACCTTC
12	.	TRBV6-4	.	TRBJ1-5	CASTFLPKPQHF	TGTGCCAGCACCTTCCTTCCTAAGCCCCAGCATTTT
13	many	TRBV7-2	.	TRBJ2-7	CASSSPPLYEQYF	TGTGCCAGCAGCTCACCCCCCCTCTACGAGCAGTACTTC
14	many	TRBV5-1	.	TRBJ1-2	CASSLSKDSYGYTF	TGCGCCAGCAGCCTTTCTAAAGACAGCTATGGCTACACCTTC
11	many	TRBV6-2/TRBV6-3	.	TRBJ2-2	CASSLVRELFF	TGTGCCAGCAGTTTGGTCCGGGAGCTGTTTTTT
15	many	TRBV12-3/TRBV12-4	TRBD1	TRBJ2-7	CASSSPGQGFHEQYF	TGTGCCAGCAGTTCCCCGGGACAGGGGTTCCACGAGCAGTACTTC
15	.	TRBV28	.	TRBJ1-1	CASSNTGVVNTEAFF	TGTGCCAGCAGTAACACGGGCGTCGTGAACACTGAAGCTTTCTTT
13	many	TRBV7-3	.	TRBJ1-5	CASSLIASQPQHF	TGTGCCAGCAGCTTAATCGCCAGTCAGCCCCAGCATTTT
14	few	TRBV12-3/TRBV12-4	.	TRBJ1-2	CASSRSGLAYGYTF	TGTGCCAGCAGCCGATCAGGCCTGGCCTATGGCTACACCTTC
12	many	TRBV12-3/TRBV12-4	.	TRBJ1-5	CASTTPPGRLHF	TGTGCCAGCACCACTCCTCCGGGACGACTCCATTTT
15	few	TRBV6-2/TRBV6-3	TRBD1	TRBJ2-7	CASSYGQDGAYEQYF	TGTGCCAGCAGTTACGGACAGGATGGGGCTTACGAGCAGTACTTC
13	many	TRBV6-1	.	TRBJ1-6	CATRSEAVRSLHF	TGTGCCACTCGTAGTGAGGCCGTTCGGTCCCTCCACTTT
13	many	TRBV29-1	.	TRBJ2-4	CSAMDSLKNIQYF	TGCAGCGCCATGGACAGCCTCAAAAACATTCAGTACTTC
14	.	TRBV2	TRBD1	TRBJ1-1	CASSESGDRAAAFF	TGTGCCAGCAGTGAATCGGGTGACAGGGCTGCAGCTTTCTTT
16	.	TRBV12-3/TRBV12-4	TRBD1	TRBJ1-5	CASSPDRGQGNQPQHF	TGTGCCAGCAGCCCGGACAGGGGGCAGGGCAATCAGCCCCAGCATTTT
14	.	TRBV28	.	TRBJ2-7	CASSSRLHSYEQYF	TGTGCCAGCAGCAGCCGGTTGCACTCCTACGAGCAGTACTTC
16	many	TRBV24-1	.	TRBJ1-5	CATSPSGDSANQPQHF	TGTGCCACCAGTCCCTCGGGAGATTCGGCAAATCAGCCCCAGCATTTT
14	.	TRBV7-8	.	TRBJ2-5	CASSLAADQETQYF	TGTGCCAGCAGCTTAGCTGCGGATCAAGAGACCCAGTACTTC
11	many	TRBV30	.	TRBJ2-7	CAGNLGYEQYF	TGTGCCGGCAATTTGGGCTACGAGCAGTACTTC
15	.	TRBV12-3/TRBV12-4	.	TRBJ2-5	CASSPRLAIEETQYF	TGTGCCAGCAGCCCTCGACTCGCTATCGAGGAGACCCAGTACTTC
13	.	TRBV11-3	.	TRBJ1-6	CASSGTSNSPLHF	TGTGCCAGCTCGGGGACATCGAATTCACCCCTCCACTTT
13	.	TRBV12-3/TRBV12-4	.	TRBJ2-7	CASSPTAGYEQYF	TGTGCCAGCAGCCCCACTGCGGGCTACGAGCAGTACTTC
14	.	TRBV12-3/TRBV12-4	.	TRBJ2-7	CASSPQLWSYEQYF	TGTGCCAGCAGCCCTCAGTTGTGGTCCTACGAGCAGTACTTC
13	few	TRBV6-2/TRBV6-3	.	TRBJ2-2	CASSFGETGELFF	TGTGCCAGCAGTTTCGGAGAGACCGGGGAGCTGTTTTTT
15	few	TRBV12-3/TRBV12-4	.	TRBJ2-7	CASSPTANRVWEQYF	TGTGCCAGCAGTCCCACCGCGAACAGGGTTTGGGAGCAGTACTTC
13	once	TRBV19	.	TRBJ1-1	CASSMSKNTEAFF	TGTGCCAGTAGTATGAGTAAGAACACTGAAGCTTTCTTT
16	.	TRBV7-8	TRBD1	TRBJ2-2	CASSLTGGSNTGELFF	TGTGCCAGCAGCCTTACAGGGGGCAGTAACACCGGGGAGCTGTTTTTT
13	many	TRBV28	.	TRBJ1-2	CASSHYSKDGYTF	TGTGCCAGCAGTCACTACTCCAAGGATGGCTACACCTTC
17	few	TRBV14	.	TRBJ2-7	CASSQNRLARTRYEQYF	TGTGCCAGCAGCCAAAACCGTCTAGCGAGAACCCGCTACGAGCAGTACTTC
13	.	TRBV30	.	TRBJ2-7	CAWDGGGSYEQYF	TGTGCCTGGGATGGAGGCGGGTCCTACGAGCAGTACTTC